A single sample gave rise to the 22 T cell receptor beta chains below, sequenced in a study of cytomegalovirus exposure and HLA in healthy donors. The PCR used 60 Vbeta and 13 Jbeta primers. The method was immunoSEQ multiplex PCR; TCRdb's version includes in-frame clones alone and lacks a portion of them. The table records fewer than 350,000 clones, around 90% of them present only once. The sequencing sample was made of PBMCs. These receptors came from a woman between 18 and 29 years old in good health and CMV-seronegative.

The sample holds one count of this clone. The chain joins TRBV27 to TRBJ2-7; TRBD1 aligns across 9 bases. This CDR3 comprises 16 residues. The V gene's germline CDR1 is MNHEY and CDR2 SMNVEV (reference sequence). J lost 4 bases, V lost 7 bases, and 14 bases had no gene match. The CDR3 sequence: CASTSNTGTGRYEQYF. In DNA, the CDR3 is TGTGCCAGCACCTCCAATACCGGGACAGGGAGGTACGAGCAGTACTTC.

This clone showed up just once. This chain links TRBV13 with TRBJ1-2, with D perhaps matching TRBD1 (6 bases). CDR3 length: 14 amino acids. From germline, CDR1 is PRHDT and CDR2 FYEKMQ (reference sequence). Trimming removed 5 bases from V and 8 bases from J, with 18 bases in between. The CDR3 sequence is CASSAEQGWNGYTF. Written as DNA, the CDR3 is TGTGCCAGCAGCGCGGAACAGGGTTGGAACGGCTACACCTTC.

The CDR3 bases are TGTGCCAGCAGCTTAGTAACGGCAGGGAAGGAGACCCAGTACTTC. Encoded protein: CASSLVTAGKETQYF. V usage is TRBV7-9 and J usage is TRBJ2-5; perhaps TRBD1 as D (5 bases). V was trimmed by 1 base and J by 5 bases, leaving 14 bases between them. In germline, CDR1 is SEHNR, CDR2 FQNEAQ (reference sequence). The CDR3 contains 15 residues.

This clone was found once. The V gene is TRBV5-1, the J gene TRBJ2-5; perhaps TRBD2 as D (6 bases). The V end lost 7 bases, the J end lost 5 bases, and 24 bases lay between the germline ends. The germline CDR1 and CDR2 sequences are SGHRS and YFSETQ. The CDR3 sequence is 16 residues long. The CDR3 DNA follows: TGCGCCAGCCGAATTCCGGGAGACGGTGCGGGGGAGACCCAGTACTTC. Translated: CASRIPGDGAGETQYF. The complete variable domain, with remaining parts taken from reference TRBV5-1 and TRBJ2-5, reads KAGVTQTPRYLIKTRGQQVTLSCSPISGHRSVSWYQQTPGQGLQFLFEYFSETQRNKGNFPGRFSGRQFSNSRSEMNVSTLELGDSALYLCASRIPGDGAGETQYFGPGTRLLVL.

V gene TRBV7-9 combines with J gene TRBJ2-1; 9 nucleotides match TRBD2. This CDR3 has 19 amino acids. The germline gives CDR1 SEHNR, CDR2 FQNEAQ (reference sequence). V lost 6 bases and J lost 10; bases outside the gene matches: 25. CDR3 nucleotide sequence: TGTGCCAGCAGGCCGGCCATAAACCAGGTCCCCGGGCTAGCGGGGGAGCAGTTCTTC. As protein: CASRPAINQVPGLAGEQFF.

The chain recombines TRBV30 with TRBJ2-2; D possibly corresponds to TRBD2 (5 bases). The CDR3 spans 13 residues. V was shortened by 0 bases and J by 5 bases, with 7 bases between the two germline ends. CDR1 is GTSNPN, CDR2 SVGIG, per germline (reference sequence). CDR3 coding DNA: TGTGCCTGGAGTGTATCGGGGACCGGGGAGCTGTTTTTT. Translating it yields CAWSVSGTGELFF.

This clone came up once. The chain is built from TRBV23-1 and TRBJ1-4; 10 bases match TRBD1. TRBV23-1 is assigned to the ORF class and has an uncertain function. This CDR3 spans 15 amino acids. V was pared by 5 bases and J by 4 bases, with 4 bases of the junction left unmatched. The chain's CDR3 is CASSGGTGDNEKLFF. CDR3 nucleotides: TGCGCCAGCAGTGGTGGGACAGGGGATAATGAAAAACTGTTTTTT.

Only a few counts were recorded for this clone. This chain uses TRBV6-5 with TRBJ2-3; a weak D match, TRBD2 (5 bases). Germline-derived CDR1 and CDR2 are MNHEY and SVGAGI. The length of the CDR3 is 15 residues. V dropped 2 bases and J dropped 5 bases, with 14 bases sitting between them. The CDR3 spells CASSYLGPGGDTQYF. CDR3 nucleotide sequence: TGTGCCAGCAGTTACCTTGGGCCTGGAGGAGATACGCAGTATTTT.

The chain has TRBV28 and TRBJ1-1; a weak D match, TRBD1 (5 bases). Germline CDR1 reads MDHEN; CDR2 reads SYDVKM. This CDR3 is 14 amino acids long. The ends were cut back, 7 bases at V and 0 bases at J, with 12 bases in the middle. CDR3 nucleotides: TGTGCCAGCATAAGGGGCGGGATGAACACTGAAGCTTTCTTT. It specifies CASIRGGMNTEAFF.

In DNA form, the CDR3 reads TGTGCCACCAAGATTATCAGGACAGTCAACACTGAAGCTTTCTTT. It encodes CATKIIRTVNTEAFF. The rearrangement joins TRBV19 to TRBJ1-1; D is possibly TRBD1 (6 bases). CDR1 and CDR2 from the germline V gene are LNHDA and SQIVND (reference sequence). The CDR3 is made up of 15 amino acids. Trimming cost V 10 bases and J 2 bases, with 20 bases left between them.

The rearrangement joins TRBV29-1 to TRBJ1-1; 7 nucleotides align to TRBD1. The CDR3 loop spans 12 amino acids. Germline CDR1 and CDR2: SQVTM and ANQGSEA. The junction had 7 bases not matched to a gene; V was cut back by 4 bases and J by 8 bases. CDR3 DNA: TGCAGCGTTGTGGGGGGACAGACAGAAGCTTTCTTT. Its protein is CSVVGGQTEAFF.

CDR3: CASSLALGGGFSQPQHF. In DNA form, the CDR3 reads TGTGCCAGCAGCTTGGCTCTCGGGGGGGGTTTTAGTCAGCCCCAGCATTTT. This rearrangement joins TRBV5-5 to TRBJ1-5, with D perhaps matching TRBD1 (5 bases). Per the germline V gene, CDR1 is SGHKS and CDR2 is YYEKEE (reference sequence). V dropped 0 bases and J dropped 6 bases, with 19 bases sitting between them. The CDR3 sequence is 17 residues long. The complete variable domain, with remaining parts taken from reference TRBV5-5 and TRBJ1-5, reads DAGVTQSPTHLIKTRGQQVTLRCSPISGHKSVSWYQQVLGQGPQFIFQYYEKEERGRGNFPDRFSARQFPNYSSELNVNALLLGDSALYLCASSLALGGGFSQPQHFGDGTRLSIL.

The chain is built from TRBV6-6 and TRBJ2-7; maybe TRBD1 (6 bases). V was pared by 8 bases and J by 5 bases, with 16 bases between. The CDR3 extends over 13 amino acids. In germline, CDR1 is MNHNY, CDR2 SVGAGI (reference sequence). CDR3 DNA: TGTGCCAGCGAATTACAGGGCCAGAACGAGCAGTACTTC. It encodes CASELQGQNEQYF.

The chain carries TRBV10-3 and TRBJ1-6; D gene unclear. This CDR3 spans 15 amino acids. V lost 5 bases, J lost 7 bases, and 15 bases lay in between. Germline assignment: CDR1 ENHRY and CDR2 SYGVKD. For the CDR3, the DNA is TGTGCCATCAGTCCCACCAGGACGGGAAATTCACCCCTCCACTTT. Encoded protein: CAISPTRTGNSPLHF.

CDR3 sequence: CASSQIATGRSETQYF. The CDR3 DNA reads TGCGCCAGCAGCCAAATAGCGACAGGACGGTCAGAGACCCAGTACTTC. The genes are TRBV4-1 and TRBJ2-5; possible D gene TRBD1, 6 bases. The CDR3 covers 16 residues. V was clipped by 2 bases and J by 4 bases, with 17 bases between them. In germline, CDR1 is MGHRA, CDR2 YSYEKL.

The chain uses TRBV5-1 and TRBJ2-5; tentatively, D is TRBD2 (5 bases). Trimming pared 0 bases from V and 5 bases from J, leaving 14 bases between. This CDR3 contains 15 residues. Per germline, CDR1 SGHRS and CDR2 YFSETQ. The CDR3 loop is CASSLDGDSPETQYF. The CDR3 DNA sequence: TGCGCCAGCAGCTTGGACGGGGATTCCCCGGAGACCCAGTACTTC.

The chain carries TRBV11-2 and TRBJ2-5; 7 bases line up with TRBD2. This CDR3 spans 14 amino acids. From germline, CDR1 is SGHAT and CDR2 FQNNGV. With V trimmed by 5 bases and J by 4 bases, 7 bases remained unmatched. CDR3 sequence (DNA): TGTGCCAGCAGCCAAGGGAGGGGCCGAGAGACCCAGTACTTC. Amino acids: CASSQGRGRETQYF.

The rearrangement uses TRBV21-1 and TRBJ2-7; the table names TRBD1, a call not compared with the DNA. TRBV21-1 is an annotated pseudogene. This CDR3 comprises 15 residues. CDR3 sequence reads: CASSTLIGQDYEQYF. The CDR3 DNA follows: TGTGCCAGCAGCACATTAATAGGACAGGACTACGAGCAGTACTTC.

The V gene is TRBV11-2, the J gene TRBJ2-7; possibly TRBD2 for D (5 bases). This CDR3 comprises 13 residues. The germline CDR1 and CDR2 sequences are SGHAT and FQNNGV. V lost 0 bases and J lost 2, with 5 bases in between. The CDR3 is CASSLDGTYEQYF. CDR3 sequence (DNA): TGTGCCAGCAGCTTAGACGGGACCTACGAGCAGTACTTC.

This clone showed up just a few times. The chain employs TRBV6-6 and TRBJ1-6, with no clear D. The CDR3 is 13 residues long. Per the germline V gene, CDR1 is MNHNY and CDR2 is SVGAGI (reference sequence). With 3 bases removed from V and 7 bases from J, the gap between germline ends came to 7 bases. CDR3 sequence: CASSYAENSPLHF. For the CDR3, the DNA is TGTGCCAGCAGTTATGCGGAGAATTCACCCCTCCACTTT.

V and J are TRBV27 and TRBJ2-1; 10 bases agree with TRBD1. The trim removed 7 bases at V and 9 bases at J, leaving 15 bases unmatched. Germline assignment: CDR1 MNHEY and CDR2 SMNVEV (reference sequence). The CDR3 is made up of 16 amino acids. CDR3 DNA: TGTGCCAGCATCTTTACCACCGGGACAGGGGAATTTGAGCAGTTCTTC. Residues: CASIFTTGTGEFEQFF.

The V gene is TRBV6-1, the J gene TRBJ2-3, with D tentatively TRBD2 (6 bases). The germline V gene encodes CDR1 MNHNS and CDR2 SASEGT. The CDR3 sequence is 15 residues long. Trimming cost V 7 bases and J 1 base, with 15 bases left between them. In DNA, the CDR3 is TGTGCCAGCAAAGACGGGAGTACCGGCACAGATACGCAGTATTTT. It translates to CASKDGSTGTDTQYF.